This T cell receptor (beta chain) was found in a study of blood T cell repertoires in COVID-19. Study information: There were acute and convalescent COVID-19 samples, and they came from the United States, Italy and Spain.

The germline V gene has CDR1 SGHTA and CDR2 FQGNSA. Deletions cut 5 bases from V and 9 bases from J, with 14 bases between. This CDR3 is 14 amino acids long. Libraries were prepared by immunoSEQ multiplex PCR; TCRdb keeps only in-frame clonotypes and omits some of them. Found here are tens of thousands of clones, more than 75% of them singletons; the top ten hold roughly 1.2%. The specimen sequenced was peripheral blood. This sequence was found in a man aged 60 to 75 with acute or convalescent COVID-19. The gene calls are TRBV7-2 and TRBJ1-6; no clear D gene. CDR3 nucleotides: TGTGCCAGCAGCCGTCCACAAGCGGTTTCACCCCTCCACTTT. Translation: CASSRPQAVSPLHF.